This T cell receptor beta chain emerged from a study of T cells in lung cancer brain metastases. This clone is a singleton in its sample. Trimming cost V 1 base and J 0 bases, with 10 bases left between them. There are 16 residues in the CDR3. Germline assignment: CDR1 SNHLY and CDR2 FYNNEI. TCRdb's table, derived via immunoSEQ multiplex PCR, lists solely in-frame clones and lacks some. Of 1,300 to 1,500 clones listed, 70% to 90% are singletons. Patients had either synchronous oligometastatic disease or delayed solitary brain metastasis recurrence. Source material: tumor tissue from a brain metastasis. The receptor was isolated from a woman in her fifties or sixties with non-small cell lung cancer that had spread to the brain. The chain recombines TRBV2 with TRBJ1-3; D unclear. The chain's CDR3 is CASSEGRANSGNTIYF. CDR3 DNA: TGTGCCAGCAGTGAAGGAAGGGCAAACTCTGGAAACACCATATATTTT.